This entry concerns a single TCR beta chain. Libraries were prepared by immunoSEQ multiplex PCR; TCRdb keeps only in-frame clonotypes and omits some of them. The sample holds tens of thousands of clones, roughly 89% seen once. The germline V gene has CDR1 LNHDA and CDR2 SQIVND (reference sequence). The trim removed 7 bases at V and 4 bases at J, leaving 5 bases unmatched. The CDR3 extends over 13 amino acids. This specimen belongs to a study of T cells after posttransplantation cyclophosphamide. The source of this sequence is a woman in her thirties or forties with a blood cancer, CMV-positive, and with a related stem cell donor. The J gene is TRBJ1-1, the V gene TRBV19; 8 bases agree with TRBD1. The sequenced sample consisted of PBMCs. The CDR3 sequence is CASTPTGATEAFF. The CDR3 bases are TGTGCCAGTACCCCGACAGGGGCCACTGAAGCTTTCTTT.